Given below is one T cell receptor (beta chain) in context. This sample is drawn from a study of blood T cell repertoires in COVID-19. Overall study: Whether acute or convalescent, the COVID-19 samples came from the United States, Italy and Spain.

V lost 3 bases, J lost 6 bases, and 16 bases stayed unmatched. From germline, CDR1 is MNHNS and CDR2 SASEGT. CDR3 length equals 17 residues. Seattle-derived patients entered the study during active infection and were followed longitudinally. This table comes from immunoSEQ multiplex PCR, and its TCRdb copy is limited to in-frame clones, with some not included. Among just over 250,000 clones listed, 91% were seen once. The clonotype originates from a person aged 18 to 29 with COVID-19, enrolled during active disease. The sequencing sample was made of peripheral blood. V usage is TRBV6-1 and J usage is TRBJ1-2; 7 nucleotides agree with TRBD1. The CDR3 sequence: CASSEGQWVTESHGYTF. Written as DNA, the CDR3 is TGTGCCAGCAGTGAGGGACAGTGGGTGACCGAATCCCATGGCTACACCTTC.